The T cell receptor beta chain described here comes from a study of preoperative IRX-2 immunotherapy in early breast cancer. Here immunoSEQ multiplex PCR was the method, and the copy in TCRdb shows in-frame clones only, minus some. The data contain 55,000 to 70,000 clones, roughly 94% of them singletons. The CDR3 has 13 residues. Per germline, CDR1 SGHVS and CDR2 FNYEAQ. With V trimmed by 8 bases and J by 5 bases, 8 bases remained unmatched. The treatment was: preoperative locoregional IRX-2 cytokine immunotherapy. Preoperative locoregional IRX-2 cytokine immunotherapy was tested in the phase Ib source study.

The chain recombines TRBV7-6 with TRBJ2-7; 8 nucleotides line up with TRBD2. The source is a human donor with breast cancer. Sampling was carried out from a patient treated with IRX-2 immunotherapy. The CDR3 DNA reads as TGTGCCAGCGAGGAGAGCGGGAGCAACGAGCAGTACTTC. This translates into CASEESGSNEQYF.